The present entry profiles one TCR beta chain with its context. Antigen unknown. An end of the junction does not agree with germline; a read error may underlie this. Germline V gene lookup returns CDR1 SEHNR and CDR2 FQNEAQ (reference sequence). The CDR3 length is 14 residues. The entry originates in a study of cytomegalovirus exposure and HLA in healthy donors. Overall study findings and caveats: Data from an earlier analysis indicated that most TCR beta V segments were productive either about 90% or about 30% of the time. Being indistinguishable, some V segments were excluded, TRBV6-2 and TRBV6-3 among them. A few of the chains that were CMV-associated were confirmed in vitro to be specific for CMV antigens. Sequencing had likely introduced a cluster of highly shared sequence variants as an artifact.

13 Jbeta primers and 60 Vbeta primers were used for the PCR. The method was immunoSEQ multiplex PCR; TCRdb's version includes in-frame clones alone and lacks a portion of them. Among 120,000 or so clones listed, more than 75% were seen once. Material: PBMCs. The chain combines TRBV7-9 with TRBJ2-2, with unresolved D. The clonotype was recovered from a man younger than 30 in good health and CMV-seronegative. The CDR3 coding sequence is TGTTCCAGCAGCTTTGGGCAGAACACCGGGGAGCTGTTTTTT. Translating gives CSSSFGQNTGELFF.